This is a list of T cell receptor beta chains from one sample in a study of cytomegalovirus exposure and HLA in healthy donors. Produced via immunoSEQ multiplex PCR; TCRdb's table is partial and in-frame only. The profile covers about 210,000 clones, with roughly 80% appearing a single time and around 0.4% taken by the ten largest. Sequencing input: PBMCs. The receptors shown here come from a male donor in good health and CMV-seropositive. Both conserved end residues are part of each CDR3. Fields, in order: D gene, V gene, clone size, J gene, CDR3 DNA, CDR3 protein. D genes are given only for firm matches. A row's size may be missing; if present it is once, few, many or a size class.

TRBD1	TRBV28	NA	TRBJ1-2	TGTGCCAGCAGTTTTACCCAGGGACAGGGTGACTATGGCTACACCTTC	CASSFTQGQGDYGYTF
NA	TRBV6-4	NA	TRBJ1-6	TGTGCCAGCAGGCTACAGGGCAGTAATTCACCCCTCCACTTT	CASRLQGSNSPLHF
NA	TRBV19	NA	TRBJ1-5	TGTGCCAGTAGTATTACAGGACAATACGGTCAGCCCCAGCATTTT	CASSITGQYGQPQHF
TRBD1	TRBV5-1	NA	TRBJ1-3	TGCGCCAGCAGCTTAGGACAGGATGGAAACACCATATATTTT	CASSLGQDGNTIYF
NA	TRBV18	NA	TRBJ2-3	TGTGCCAGCTCACCTACTTACACAGATACGCAGTATTTT	CASSPTYTDTQYF
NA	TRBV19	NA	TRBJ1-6	TGTGCCAGTAGTACGCTTAGAGCGAAGGTAGATAATTCACCCCTCCACTTT	CASSTLRAKVDNSPLHF
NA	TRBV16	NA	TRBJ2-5	TGTGCCAGCAGCCAATCGGGGGGAGAGACCCAGTACTTC	CASSQSGGETQYF
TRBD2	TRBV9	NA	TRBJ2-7	TGTGCCAGCAGCACTTCTGTGGGGGGGGTTAGCGGGAGTGTGTTCTACGAGCAGTACTTC	CASSTSVGGVSGSVFYEQYF
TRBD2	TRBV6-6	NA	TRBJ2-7	TGTGCCAGCAGGGCGGGGGGACCCTACGAGCAGTACTTC	CASRAGGPYEQYF
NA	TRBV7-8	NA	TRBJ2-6	TGTGCCAGCAGCTTAGGAGGTTCTGGGGCCAACGTCCTGACTTTC	CASSLGGSGANVLTF
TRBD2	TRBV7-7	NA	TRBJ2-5	TGTGCCAGCAGCTTAGGTCTAGCGGGGGAAGAGACCCAGTACTTC	CASSLGLAGEETQYF
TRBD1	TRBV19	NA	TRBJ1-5	TGTGCCAGTAGTAAGGACAGGAACAATCGAGGACAGCATTTT	CASSKDRNNRGQHF
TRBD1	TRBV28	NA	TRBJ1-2	TGTGCCAGCAGTCGTTCCGGGACAGGGTACGGCTACACCTTC	CASSRSGTGYGYTF
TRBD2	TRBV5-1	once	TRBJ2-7	TGCGCCAGCAGCTTGGGGGCGGGAGGGCCTGACGAGCAGTACTTC	CASSLGAGGPDEQYF
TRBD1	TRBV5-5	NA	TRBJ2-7	TGTGCCAGCAGGTCCCGGACAGGGGGCGCATCGGGTGAGCAGTACTTC	CASRSRTGGASGEQYF
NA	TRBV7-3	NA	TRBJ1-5	TGTGCCAGCAGCCCCCGGGATTTTAATCAGCCCCAGCATTTT	CASSPRDFNQPQHF
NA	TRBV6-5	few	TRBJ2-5	TGTGCCAGCAGTTACGTGGAGGGGGAGACCCAGTACTTC	CASSYVEGETQYF
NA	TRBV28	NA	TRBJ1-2	TGCGCCAGCAGTCAAAACCAGGGGACCTATGGCTACACCTTC	CASSQNQGTYGYTF
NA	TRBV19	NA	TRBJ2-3	TGTGCCAGTAGTTCGTACACAGATACGCAGTATTTT	CASSSYTDTQYF
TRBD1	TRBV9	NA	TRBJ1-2	TGTGCCAGCAGCTCAACCGGGACAGGGCAGGACTATGGCTACACCTTC	CASSSTGTGQDYGYTF
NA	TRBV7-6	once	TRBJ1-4	TGTGCCAGCAGCTTAGCGAAGAACAGAGGGAATGAAAAACTGTTTTTT	CASSLAKNRGNEKLFF
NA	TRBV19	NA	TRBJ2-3	TGTGCCAGTAGTACGCTCGGGATTTACGGAGATACGCAGTATTTT	CASSTLGIYGDTQYF
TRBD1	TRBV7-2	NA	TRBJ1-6	TGTGCCAGCAGCTTAGGTGGTACAGGGGGGAGCTCACCCCTCCACTTT	CASSLGGTGGSSPLHF
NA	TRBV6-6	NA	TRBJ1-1	TGTGCCAGCAGTTACCCGAACAGGGTTGAGGGCACTGAAGCTTTCTTT	CASSYPNRVEGTEAFF
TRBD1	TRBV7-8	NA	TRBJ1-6	TGTGCCAGCAGCGAGGGGGACAGCCCAGCGGCTTCACCCCTCCACTTT	CASSEGDSPAASPLHF
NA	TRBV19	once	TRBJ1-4	TGTGCCAGTACACAGGGTTCGCTGGAAAAACTGTTTTTT	CASTQGSLEKLFF
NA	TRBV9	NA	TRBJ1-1	TGTGCCAGCAGCGAGCTCCCAGGGGACACTGAAGCTTTCTTT	CASSELPGDTEAFF
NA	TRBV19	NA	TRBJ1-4	TGTGCCAGTACTCGAAAGGGTCAGACAGGTGAAAAACTGTTTTTT	CASTRKGQTGEKLFF
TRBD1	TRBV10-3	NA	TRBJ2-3	TGTGCCATCAGCAAGCAGGACAGGGGGCAAGCAGATACGCAGTATTTT	CAISKQDRGQADTQYF
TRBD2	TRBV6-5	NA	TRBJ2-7	TGTGCCAGCAGATGGGCTAGCGGGGGGAACGAGCAGTACTTC	CASRWASGGNEQYF
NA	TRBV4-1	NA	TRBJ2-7	TGCGCCAGCAGCCAAGAAGGCGGATACTACGAGCAGTACTTC	CASSQEGGYYEQYF
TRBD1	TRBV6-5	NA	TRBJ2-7	TGTGCCAGCAGTTACAGGGTGACAGGGGTCTACGAGCAGTACTTC	CASSYRVTGVYEQYF
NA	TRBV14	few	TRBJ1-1	TGTGCCAGCAGCCAAGATCTTAACACAGGGCAACGGGGCACTGAAGCTTTCTTT	CASSQDLNTGQRGTEAFF